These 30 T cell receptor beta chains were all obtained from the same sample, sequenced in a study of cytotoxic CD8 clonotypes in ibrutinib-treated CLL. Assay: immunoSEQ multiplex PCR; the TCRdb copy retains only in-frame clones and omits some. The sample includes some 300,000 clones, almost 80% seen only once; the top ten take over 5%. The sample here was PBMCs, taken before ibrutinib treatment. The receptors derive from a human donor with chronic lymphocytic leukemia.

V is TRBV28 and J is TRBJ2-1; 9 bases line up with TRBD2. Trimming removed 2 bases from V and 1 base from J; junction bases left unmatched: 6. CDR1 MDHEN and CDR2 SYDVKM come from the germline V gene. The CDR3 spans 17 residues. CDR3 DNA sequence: TGTGCCAGCAGTTTAGGGGGAGCGGGAGGATCCTACAATGAGCAGTTCTTC. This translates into CASSLGGAGGSYNEQFF.

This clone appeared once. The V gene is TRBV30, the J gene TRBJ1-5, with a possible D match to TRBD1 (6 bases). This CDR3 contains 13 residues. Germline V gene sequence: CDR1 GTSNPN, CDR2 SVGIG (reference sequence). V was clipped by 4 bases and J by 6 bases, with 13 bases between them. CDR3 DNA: TGTGCCTGGAATGTGGGGGGCGGTCAGCCCCAGCATTTT. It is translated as CAWNVGGGQPQHF.

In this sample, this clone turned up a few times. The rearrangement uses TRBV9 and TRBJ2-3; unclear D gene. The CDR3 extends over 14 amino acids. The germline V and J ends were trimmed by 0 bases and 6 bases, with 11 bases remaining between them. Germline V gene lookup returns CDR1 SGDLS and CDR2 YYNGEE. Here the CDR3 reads CASSVGGVQDTQYF. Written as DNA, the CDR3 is TGTGCCAGCAGCGTAGGTGGGGTTCAGGATACGCAGTATTTT.

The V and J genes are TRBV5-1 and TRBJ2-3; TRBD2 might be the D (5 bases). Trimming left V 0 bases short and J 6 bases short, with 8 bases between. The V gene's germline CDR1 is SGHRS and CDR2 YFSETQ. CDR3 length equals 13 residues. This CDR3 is CASSLATGDTQYF. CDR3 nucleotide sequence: TGCGCCAGCAGCTTGGCCACGGGGGATACGCAGTATTTT. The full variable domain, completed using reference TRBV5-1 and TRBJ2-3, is KAGVTQTPRYLIKTRGQQVTLSCSPISGHRSVSWYQQTPGQGLQFLFEYFSETQRNKGNFPGRFSGRQFSNSRSEMNVSTLELGDSALYLCASSLATGDTQYFGPGTRLTVL.

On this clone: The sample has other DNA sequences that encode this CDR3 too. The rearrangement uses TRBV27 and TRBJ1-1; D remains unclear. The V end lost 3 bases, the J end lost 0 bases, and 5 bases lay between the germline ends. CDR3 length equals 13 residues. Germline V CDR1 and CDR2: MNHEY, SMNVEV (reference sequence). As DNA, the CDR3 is TGTGCCAGCAGTTTGGGTATGAACACTGAAGCTTTCTTT. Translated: CASSLGMNTEAFF.

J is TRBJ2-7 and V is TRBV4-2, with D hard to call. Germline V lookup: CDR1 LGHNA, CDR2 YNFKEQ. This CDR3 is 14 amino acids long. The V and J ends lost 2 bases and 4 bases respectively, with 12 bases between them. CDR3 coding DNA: TGTGCCAGCAGCCAACCAGGACGGCAATACGAGCAGTACTTC. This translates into CASSQPGRQYEQYF.

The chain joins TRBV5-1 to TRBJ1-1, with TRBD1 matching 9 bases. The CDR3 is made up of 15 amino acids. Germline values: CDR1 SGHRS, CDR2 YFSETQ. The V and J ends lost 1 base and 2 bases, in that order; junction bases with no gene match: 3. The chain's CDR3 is CASSLSTGGNTEAFF. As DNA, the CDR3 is TGCGCCAGCAGCTTGTCGACAGGGGGTAACACTGAAGCTTTCTTT. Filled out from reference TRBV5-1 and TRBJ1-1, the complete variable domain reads KAGVTQTPRYLIKTRGQQVTLSCSPISGHRSVSWYQQTPGQGLQFLFEYFSETQRNKGNFPGRFSGRQFSNSRSEMNVSTLELGDSALYLCASSLSTGGNTEAFFGQGTRLTVV.

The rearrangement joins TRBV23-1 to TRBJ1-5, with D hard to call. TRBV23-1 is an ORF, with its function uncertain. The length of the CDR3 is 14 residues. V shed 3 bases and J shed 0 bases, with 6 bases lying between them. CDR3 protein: CASSHTASNQPQHF. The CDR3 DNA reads TGCGCCAGCAGTCATACAGCTAGCAATCAGCCCCAGCATTTT.

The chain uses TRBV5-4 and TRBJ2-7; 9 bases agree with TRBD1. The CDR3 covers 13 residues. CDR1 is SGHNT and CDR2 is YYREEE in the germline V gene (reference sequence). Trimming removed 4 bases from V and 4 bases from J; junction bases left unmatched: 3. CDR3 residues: CASSTGQGYEQYF. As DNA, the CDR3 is TGTGCCAGCAGCACAGGACAGGGGTACGAGCAGTACTTC.

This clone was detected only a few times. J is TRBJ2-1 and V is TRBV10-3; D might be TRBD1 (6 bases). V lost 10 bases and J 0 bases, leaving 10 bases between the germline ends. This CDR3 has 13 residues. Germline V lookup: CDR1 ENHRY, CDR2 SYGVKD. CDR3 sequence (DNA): TGTGCCACCCGGACAGACTCCTACAATGAGCAGTTCTTC. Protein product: CATRTDSYNEQFF.

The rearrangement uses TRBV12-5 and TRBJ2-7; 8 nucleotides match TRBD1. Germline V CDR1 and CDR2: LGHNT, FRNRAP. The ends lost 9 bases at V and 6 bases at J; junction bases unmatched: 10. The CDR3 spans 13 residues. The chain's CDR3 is CASPRTGNREQYF. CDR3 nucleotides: TGTGCTAGCCCCCGGACAGGGAACCGCGAGCAGTACTTC.

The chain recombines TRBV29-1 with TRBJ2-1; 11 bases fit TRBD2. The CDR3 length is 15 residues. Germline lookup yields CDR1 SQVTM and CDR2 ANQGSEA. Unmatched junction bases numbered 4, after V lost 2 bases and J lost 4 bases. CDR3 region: CSVERTSGYYNEQFF. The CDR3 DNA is TGCAGCGTTGAAAGGACTAGCGGGTATTACAATGAGCAGTTCTTC.

This CDR3 is CASSELLTSPPEQFF. CDR3 in DNA: TGTGCCAGCAGTGAGCTTTTAACTAGTCCCCCTGAGCAGTTCTTC. V usage is TRBV25-1 and J usage is TRBJ2-1, with a tentative D call TRBD2 (5 bases). Per the germline V gene, CDR1 is MGHDK and CDR2 is SYGVNS. The CDR3 runs 15 residues. Trimming took off 3 bases at V and 9 bases at J, with 18 bases between the two ends. The complete variable domain, with remaining parts taken from reference TRBV25-1 and TRBJ2-1, reads EADIYQTPRYLVIGTGKKITLECSQTMGHDKMYWYQQDPGMELHLIHYSYGVNSTEKGDLSSESTVSRIRTEHFPLTLESARPSHTSQYLCASSELLTSPPEQFFGPGTRLTVL.

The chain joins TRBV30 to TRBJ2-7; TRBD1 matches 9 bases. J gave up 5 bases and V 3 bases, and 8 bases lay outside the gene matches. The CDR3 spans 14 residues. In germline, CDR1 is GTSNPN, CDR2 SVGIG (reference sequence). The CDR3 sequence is CAWRHTGGRNEQYF. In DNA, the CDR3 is TGTGCCTGGAGGCATACAGGGGGCAGAAACGAGCAGTACTTC.

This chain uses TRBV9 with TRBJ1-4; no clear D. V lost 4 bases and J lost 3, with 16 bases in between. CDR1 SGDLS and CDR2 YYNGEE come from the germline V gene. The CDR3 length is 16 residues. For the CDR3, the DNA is TGTGCCAGCAGCTCCACGCCCCATTCGGCTAATGAAAAACTGTTTTTT. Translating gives CASSSTPHSANEKLFF.

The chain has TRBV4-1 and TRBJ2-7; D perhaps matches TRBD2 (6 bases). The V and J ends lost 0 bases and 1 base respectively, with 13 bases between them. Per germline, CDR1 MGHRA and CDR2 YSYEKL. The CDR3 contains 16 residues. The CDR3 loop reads CASSQDSGLRSYEQYF. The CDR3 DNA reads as TGCGCCAGCAGCCAAGATTCGGGACTTCGGTCCTACGAGCAGTACTTC.

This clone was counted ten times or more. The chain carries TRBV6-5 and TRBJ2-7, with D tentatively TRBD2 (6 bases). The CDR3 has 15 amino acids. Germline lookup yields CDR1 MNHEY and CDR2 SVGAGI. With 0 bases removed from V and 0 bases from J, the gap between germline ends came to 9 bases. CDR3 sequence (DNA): TGTGCCAGCAGTTACTCAACTAGCCTCTCCTACGAGCAGTACTTC. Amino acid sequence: CASSYSTSLSYEQYF.

This CDR3 reads CASGIGGAHGYTF. The CDR3 coding sequence is TGTGCCAGCGGGATTGGGGGGGCGCATGGCTACACCTTC. The rearrangement joins TRBV7-9 to TRBJ1-2, with a weak D call TRBD1 (6 bases). Trimming removed 8 bases at V and 6 bases at J, with 16 bases between. Per the germline V gene, CDR1 is SEHNR and CDR2 is FQNEAQ (reference sequence). The CDR3 covers 13 residues.

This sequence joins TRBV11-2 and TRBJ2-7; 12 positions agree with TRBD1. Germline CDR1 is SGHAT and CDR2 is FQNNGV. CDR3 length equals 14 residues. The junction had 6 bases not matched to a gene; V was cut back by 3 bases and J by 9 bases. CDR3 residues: CASSLSGTGGGQYF. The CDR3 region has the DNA TGTGCCAGCAGCTTGTCCGGGACAGGGGGCGGGCAGTACTTC.

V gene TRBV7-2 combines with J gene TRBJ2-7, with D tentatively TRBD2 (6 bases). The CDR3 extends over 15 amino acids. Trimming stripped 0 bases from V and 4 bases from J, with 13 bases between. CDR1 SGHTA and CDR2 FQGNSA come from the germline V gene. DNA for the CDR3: TGTGCCAGCAGCTTAGCTGGGGGGAGTATTTACGAGCAGTACTTC. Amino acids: CASSLAGGSIYEQYF.

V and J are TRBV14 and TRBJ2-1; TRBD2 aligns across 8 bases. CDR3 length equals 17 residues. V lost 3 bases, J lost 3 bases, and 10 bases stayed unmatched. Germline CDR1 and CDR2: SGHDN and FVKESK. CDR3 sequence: CASSQGPSGSLYNEQFF. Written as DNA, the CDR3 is TGTGCCAGCAGCCAGGGCCCAAGCGGGAGCCTCTACAATGAGCAGTTCTTC.

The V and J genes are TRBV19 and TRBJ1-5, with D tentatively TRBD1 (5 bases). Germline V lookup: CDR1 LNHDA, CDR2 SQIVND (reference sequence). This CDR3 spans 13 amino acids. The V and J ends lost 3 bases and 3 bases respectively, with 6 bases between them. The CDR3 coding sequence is TGTGCCAGTAGTATGGGGCCCAATCAGCCCCAGCATTTT. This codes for CASSMGPNQPQHF.

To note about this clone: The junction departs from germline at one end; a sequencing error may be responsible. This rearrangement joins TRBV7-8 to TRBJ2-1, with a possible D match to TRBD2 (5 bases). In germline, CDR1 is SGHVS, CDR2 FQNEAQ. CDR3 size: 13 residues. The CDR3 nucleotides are TGTGCCAGCAGCTTAGCCCCCGGTGCCCCCGGGATCTTC. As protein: CASSLAPGAPGIF.

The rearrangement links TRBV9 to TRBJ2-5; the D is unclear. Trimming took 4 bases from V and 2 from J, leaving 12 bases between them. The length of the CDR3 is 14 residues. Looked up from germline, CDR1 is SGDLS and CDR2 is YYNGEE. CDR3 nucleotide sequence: TGTGCCAGCAGCAGAGGCAACGTACAAGAGACCCAGTACTTC. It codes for CASSRGNVQETQYF. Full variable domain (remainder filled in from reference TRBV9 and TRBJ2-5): DSGVTQTPKHLITATGQRVTLRCSPRSGDLSVYWYQQSLDQGLQFLIQYYNGEERAKGNILERFSAQQFPDLHSELNLSSLELGDSALYFCASSRGNVQETQYFGPGTRLLVL.

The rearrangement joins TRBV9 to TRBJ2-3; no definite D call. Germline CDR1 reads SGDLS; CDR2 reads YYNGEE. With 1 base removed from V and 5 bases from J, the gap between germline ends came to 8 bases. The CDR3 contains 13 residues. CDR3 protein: CASSVSGVDTQYF. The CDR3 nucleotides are TGTGCCAGCAGCGTATCGGGCGTAGATACGCAGTATTTT.

The CDR3 DNA is TGTGCCAGCAGCCTAGGACTGTCGAGGTCCACCGGGCAGTACTTC. This gives the protein CASSLGLSRSTGQYF. The chain links TRBV25-1 to TRBJ2-7; D is possibly TRBD2 (5 bases). Between the trimmed V and J ends, which lost 6 bases and 9 bases, there was a span of 24 bases. The germline CDR1 and CDR2 sequences are MGHDK and SYGVNS. This CDR3 contains 15 residues.

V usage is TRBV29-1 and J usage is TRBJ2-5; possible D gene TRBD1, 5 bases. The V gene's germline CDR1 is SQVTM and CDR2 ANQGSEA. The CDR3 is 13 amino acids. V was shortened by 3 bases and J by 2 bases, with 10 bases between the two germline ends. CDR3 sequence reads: CSVDRDFQETQYF. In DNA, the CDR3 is TGCAGCGTTGACAGGGATTTTCAAGAGACCCAGTACTTC. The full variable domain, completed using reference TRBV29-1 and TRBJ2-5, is SAVISQKPSRDICQRGTSLTIQCQVDSQVTMMFWYRQQPGQSLTLIATANQGSEATYESGFVIDKFPISRPNLTFSTLTVSNMSPEDSSIYLCSVDRDFQETQYFGPGTRLLVL.

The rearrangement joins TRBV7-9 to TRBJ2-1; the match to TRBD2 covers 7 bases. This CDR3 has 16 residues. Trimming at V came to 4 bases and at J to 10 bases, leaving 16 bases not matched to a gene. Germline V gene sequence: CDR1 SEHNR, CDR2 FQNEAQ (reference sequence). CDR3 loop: CASSSPWSGKQEEQFF. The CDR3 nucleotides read TGTGCCAGCAGCTCCCCGTGGAGCGGGAAGCAAGAAGAGCAGTTCTTC.

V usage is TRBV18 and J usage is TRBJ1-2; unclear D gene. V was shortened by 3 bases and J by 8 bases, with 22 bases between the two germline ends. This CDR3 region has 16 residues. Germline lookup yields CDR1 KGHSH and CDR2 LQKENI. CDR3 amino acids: CASSPGLDNSRRGYTF. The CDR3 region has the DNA TGTGCCAGCTCACCGGGGTTGGATAATTCACGGAGGGGCTACACCTTC.

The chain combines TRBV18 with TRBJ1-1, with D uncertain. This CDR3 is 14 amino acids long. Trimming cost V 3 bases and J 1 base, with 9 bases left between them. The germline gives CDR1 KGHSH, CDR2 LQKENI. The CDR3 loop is CASSPTSGNTEAFF. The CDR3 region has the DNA TGTGCCAGCTCACCGACCTCGGGGAACACTGAAGCTTTCTTT.